Shown below are 31 T cell receptor beta chains from a single sample sequenced in a study of early T cells in non-severe SARS-CoV-2 infection. TCRdb redid the calling of the 5' RACE reads with MiXCR, one entry per CDR3 protein. The table records tens of thousands of distinct CDR3 sequences, about 9.7% of them present only once. The source material was whole blood. The receptors stem from an adult who was a healthcare worker with PCR-confirmed SARS-CoV-2 infection or an uninfected control (not recorded which).

This clonotype was detected ten times or more. V and J are TRBV30 and TRBJ1-1; no firm D call. Per germline, CDR1 GTSNPN and CDR2 SVGIG (reference sequence). CDR3 length: 13 residues. V lost 2 bases to trimming and J lost 0 bases, with 7 bases between them. The CDR3 protein is CAWSRVLNTEAFF. CDR3 DNA: TGTGCCTGGAGTAGAGTCCTGAACACTGAAGCTTTCTTT.

The J gene is TRBJ2-2, the V gene TRBV5-1; D gene uncertain. The V gene's germline CDR1 is SGHRS and CDR2 YFSETQ. The ends were cut back, 0 bases at V and 4 bases at J, with 4 bases in the middle. This CDR3 is built from 13 residues. For the CDR3, the DNA is TGCGCCAGCAGCTTGGTCGCCACCGGGGAGCTGTTTTTT. This codes for CASSLVATGELFF.

This clonotype was counted at least ten times. This rearrangement joins TRBV29-1 to TRBJ2-2, with TRBD2 identical over 11 bases. Germline V lookup: CDR1 SQVTM, CDR2 ANQGSEA. The CDR3 loop spans 16 amino acids. After removal of 6 bases from V and 1 base from J, the junction contained 7 bases not matched to a gene. The DNA for the CDR3 is TGCAGCGTGACGGGACTAGCGGCCCAGAACACCGGGGAGCTGTTTTTT. The encoded protein is CSVTGLAAQNTGELFF.

This clonotype came up many times. The chain is built from TRBV23-1 and TRBJ2-3; perhaps TRBD2 as D (5 bases). TRBV23-1 is identified as an open reading frame with a role that is uncertain. CDR3 size: 16 residues. V dropped 0 bases and J dropped 0 bases, with 10 bases sitting between them. The CDR3: CASSQSRRPSTDTQYF. The CDR3 coding sequence is TGCGCCAGCAGTCAATCGCGGAGGCCTAGCACAGATACGCAGTATTTT.

The CDR3 nucleotides are TGTGCCAGCAGCTTAAACCCAGGGGGTTCCTACGAGCAGTACTTC. This sequence encodes CASSLNPGGSYEQYF. The chain has TRBV7-2 and TRBJ2-7; TRBD1 agrees at 7 bases. Per the germline V gene, CDR1 is SGHTA and CDR2 is FQGNSA. The ends lost 2 bases at V and 1 base at J; junction bases unmatched: 5. This CDR3 is built from 15 residues.

This clonotype was counted many times. J is TRBJ2-3 and V is TRBV20-1; 8 nucleotides agree with TRBD2. Looked up from germline, CDR1 is DFQATT and CDR2 is SNEGSKA (reference sequence). This CDR3 spans 11 amino acids. CDR3 nucleotides: TGCGGTACGGGGGGGGCAGATACGCAGTATTTT. Amino acids: CGTGGADTQYF.

This clonotype was counted between two and nine times. The chain links TRBV19 to TRBJ1-1; D is unresolved. Germline loops: CDR1 LNHDA, CDR2 SQIVND (reference sequence). Trimming took off 3 bases at V and 0 bases at J, with 14 bases between the two ends. CDR3 size: 16 residues. The CDR3 DNA reads TGTGCCAGTAGTATTTGGCAGGTCCCCATGAACACTGAAGCTTTCTTT. Translating gives CASSIWQVPMNTEAFF. The whole variable domain, filled in from reference TRBV19 and TRBJ1-1, reads DGGITQSPKYLFRKEGQNVTLSCEQNLNHDAMYWYRQDPGQGLRLIYYSQIVNDFQKGDIAEGYSVSREKKESFPLTVTSAQKNPTAFYLCASSIWQVPMNTEAFFGQGTRLTVV.

The chain combines TRBV3-1 with TRBJ2-5, with D possibly TRBD2 on 6 matching bases. This CDR3 is built from 16 residues. The germline V gene has CDR1 LGHDT and CDR2 YNNKEL (reference sequence). Trimming pared 1 base from V and 5 bases from J, leaving 17 bases between. The CDR3 region is CASSQGLSGEEETQYF. The CDR3 coding sequence is TGTGCCAGCAGCCAAGGGTTATCGGGAGAGGAGGAGACCCAGTACTTC.

This clonotype was detected only a few times. The V call is TRBV5-8, the J call TRBJ2-5, with D tentatively TRBD1 (6 bases). This CDR3 region has 14 residues. Germline CDR1 SGHTS, CDR2 YDEGEE. The V end was cut by 1 base, the J end by 1 base, with 8 bases between. The CDR3 region has the DNA TGTGCCAGCAGCTTGCCGACAGGCCAAGAGACCCAGTACTTC. It is translated as CASSLPTGQETQYF.

This clonotype came up many times. The junction does not match germline at one end; this may be a read error. Written as DNA, the CDR3 is TGTGCTAGCAGCCCTCTAAGGGGGACAGGGGGACGACAGGGCTCTGAAGCTTTCTTT. Translated: CASSPLRGTGGRQGSEAFF. This chain joins TRBV7-9 and TRBJ1-1; 11 bases align to TRBD1. Germline V gives CDR1 SEHNR, CDR2 FQNEAQ (reference sequence). The CDR3 is 19 amino acids.

This clonotype was seen only a few times. The genes are TRBV14 and TRBJ1-4; D call uncertain. Germline CDR1 is SGHDN and CDR2 is FVKESK. Trimming shortened V by 1 base and J by 0 bases, and 12 bases separated the two germline ends. The CDR3 contains 17 residues. CDR3 loop: CASSQGAGDTTNEKLFF. For the CDR3, the DNA is TGTGCCAGCAGCCAAGGGGCCGGGGATACAACTAATGAAAAACTGTTTTTT.

The table lists this clonotype with many counts. The genes are TRBV29-1 and TRBJ2-1, with D perhaps being TRBD1 or TRBD2 (5 bases each). The V gene's germline CDR1 is SQVTM and CDR2 ANQGSEA. This CDR3 has 16 amino acids. The ends were cut back, 4 bases at V and 0 bases at J, with 16 bases in the middle. The CDR3 loop is CSVALFPGSSYNEQFF. CDR3 sequence (DNA): TGCAGCGTTGCCTTGTTCCCAGGGAGCTCCTACAATGAGCAGTTCTTC.

This clonotype showed up just a few times. The V call is TRBV14, the J call TRBJ2-2; no firm D call. Germline V gene data show CDR1 as SGHDN and CDR2 as FVKESK. With 1 base removed from V and 5 bases from J, the gap between germline ends came to 11 bases. The CDR3 consists of 15 residues. CDR3 sequence: CASSQGAVGTGELFF. In DNA, the CDR3 is TGTGCCAGCAGCCAAGGGGCAGTCGGTACCGGGGAGCTGTTTTTT.

This clonotype was seen more than once but under ten times. The V and J genes are TRBV7-3 and TRBJ1-6, with 7 bases aligning to TRBD1. The length of the CDR3 is 18 residues. V lost 4 bases to trimming and J lost 0 bases; unmatched junction nucleotides: 9. Germline V gene lookup returns CDR1 SGHTA and CDR2 FQGTGA. The CDR3 nucleotides read TGTGCCAGCAGCTCCCCGGGACAGCAGAGCTCCTATAATTCACCCCTCCACTTT. This gives the protein CASSSPGQQSSYNSPLHF.

This clonotype has ten or more counts. The CDR3 DNA reads TGTGCCAGCAGTGAAGTGGTACAGGGGGCAAGACTGGAAGCTTTCTTT. It encodes CASSEVVQGARLEAFF. The rearrangement uses TRBV6-1 and TRBJ1-1; 9 bases are a match to TRBD1. CDR3 length: 16 amino acids. The V and J ends lost 1 base and 8 bases, in that order; junction bases with no gene match: 11. CDR1 and CDR2 (germline): MNHNS, SASEGT.

This clonotype was recorded a few times. V is TRBV12-3 or TRBV12-4 and J is TRBJ2-1, with D unclear. The CDR3 is 12 residues long. Trimming cost V 2 bases and J 9 bases, with 8 bases left between them. CDR3 in amino acids: CASSLTIAEQFF. In DNA form, the CDR3 reads TGTGCCAGCAGTTTAACCATTGCTGAGCAGTTCTTC.

This clonotype was seen many times. The genes are TRBV2 and TRBJ1-5, with unresolved D. CDR3 length: 13 residues. Germline V gives CDR1 SNHLY, CDR2 FYNNEI. Trimming took off 7 bases at V and 7 bases at J, with 14 bases between the two ends. The CDR3 loop reads CASKFLTGQPQHF. CDR3 in DNA: TGTGCCAGCAAGTTCCTAACGGGGCAGCCCCAGCATTTT.

As regards this clonotype: With a much larger clone just one base away, this may be a read error. The chain couples TRBV5-1 to TRBJ2-3, with no clear D. There are 16 residues in the CDR3. V dropped 2 bases and J dropped 0 bases, with 13 bases sitting between them. Germline assignment: CDR1 SGHRS and CDR2 YFSETQ. The CDR3 loop is CASSLAMGSSTDTQYF. The CDR3 nucleotides read TGCGCCAGCAGCTTAGCGATGGGGTCTAGCACAGATACGCAGTATTTT.

This clonotype was counted ten times or more. This sequence joins TRBV5-1 and TRBJ2-1, with D perhaps TRBD2 (5 bases). The CDR3 length is 15 residues. V lost 4 bases and J 3 bases, leaving 14 bases between the germline ends. The germline gives CDR1 SGHRS, CDR2 YFSETQ. The CDR3 spells CASSQDSALYNEQFF. The CDR3 DNA is TGCGCCAGCAGCCAGGACTCGGCACTCTACAATGAGCAGTTCTTC.

In this sample, this clonotype turned up many times. The chain recombines TRBV27 with TRBJ2-1; D remains ambiguous. CDR1 and CDR2 from the germline V gene are MNHEY and SMNVEV (reference sequence). The V end lost 4 bases, the J end lost 12 bases, and 13 bases lay between the germline ends. The CDR3 consists of 12 residues. CDR3 region: CASSSPGHGQFF. The CDR3 DNA is TGTGCCAGCAGTTCCCCTGGCCATGGGCAGTTCTTC.

In this sample, this clonotype turned up a few times. V and J are TRBV7-3 and TRBJ2-3; 8 bases fit TRBD2. CDR1 and CDR2 (germline): SGHTA, FQGTGA. The CDR3 runs 16 residues. V gave up 5 bases and J gave up 2 bases; unmatched junction bases: 9. The CDR3 is CASSMVAGSITDTQYF. The CDR3 DNA reads TGTGCCAGCAGCATGGTAGCGGGAAGCATCACAGATACGCAGTATTTT.

In its sample, this clonotype was seen a few times. This sequence joins TRBV3-1 and TRBJ1-1, with D tentatively TRBD1 (5 bases). The CDR3 sequence is 14 residues long. Trimming cost V 5 bases and J 0 bases, with 10 bases left between them. The germline gives CDR1 LGHDT, CDR2 YNNKEL (reference sequence). This CDR3 is CASSSDSLNTEAFF. The CDR3 coding sequence is TGTGCCAGCAGCTCCGACAGCCTGAACACTGAAGCTTTCTTT. The whole variable domain, filled in from reference TRBV3-1 and TRBJ1-1, reads DTAVSQTPKYLVTQMGNDKSIKCEQNLGHDTMYWYKQDSKKFLKIMFSYNNKELIINETVPNRFSPKSPDKAHLNLHINSLELGDSAVYFCASSSDSLNTEAFFGQGTRLTVV.

This clonotype was detected ten times or more. This rearrangement joins TRBV11-3 to TRBJ2-3; no reliable D call. V dropped 5 bases and J dropped 3 bases, with 9 bases sitting between them. This CDR3 spans 13 amino acids. Germline CDR1 reads SGHNT; CDR2 reads YENEEA. The CDR3 sequence: CASSVYGTDTQYF. The CDR3 coding sequence is TGTGCCAGCAGCGTCTACGGTACAGATACGCAGTATTTT.

Ten or more counts support this clonotype. J is TRBJ1-1 and V is TRBV2; D unclear. CDR3 length: 10 residues. Trimming stripped 4 bases from V and 10 bases from J, with 7 bases between. Germline CDR1 is SNHLY and CDR2 is FYNNEI. As DNA, the CDR3 is TGTGCCAGCAGTGGTGCGGGAGCTTTCTTT. Protein: CASSGAGAFF.

This clonotype appeared many times. A junction end diverges from the germline sequence, so it may reflect a read error. This chain uses TRBV25-1 with TRBJ2-6; weak D call: TRBD1 (5 bases). The germline V gene has CDR1 MGHDK and CDR2 SYGVNS. This CDR3 is 13 amino acids long. The DNA of the CDR3 is TGTGCCAGCAGCATCTCTGGGGCCAACGTCCTGATTTTC. The encoded protein is CASSISGANVLIF.

This clonotype was counted between two and nine times. V is TRBV11-2 and J is TRBJ1-1; possible D gene TRBD1, 6 bases. Germline V lookup: CDR1 SGHAT, CDR2 FQNNGV. Trimming removed 5 bases from V and 1 base from J, with 11 bases in between. The CDR3 extends over 14 amino acids. The DNA of the CDR3 is TGTGCCAGCAGCCGACAGGTCCGGAACACTGAAGCTTTCTTT. Translation: CASSRQVRNTEAFF.

This clonotype was recorded at least ten times. The gene calls are TRBV19 and TRBJ1-4; 11 positions match TRBD1. After removal of 6 bases from V and 2 bases from J, the junction contained 11 bases not matched to a gene. Germline V gene sequence: CDR1 LNHDA, CDR2 SQIVND (reference sequence). This CDR3 spans 18 amino acids. Written as DNA, the CDR3 is TGTGCCAGTAGCCGCTCCGGGACAGGGGGTATCACTAATGAAAAACTGTTTTTT. Its protein is CASSRSGTGGITNEKLFF.

The chain uses TRBV7-3 and TRBJ2-3; D gene uncertain. Germline V lookup: CDR1 SGHTA, CDR2 FQGTGA. The V gene lost 8 bases and the J gene lost 0 bases, with 15 bases spanning the gap. This CDR3 comprises 15 residues. This CDR3 is CASRVGPSSTDTQYF. DNA of the CDR3: TGTGCCAGCCGTGTTGGACCCTCTAGCACAGATACGCAGTATTTT.

This clonotype was seen ten or more times. The chain employs TRBV6-6 and TRBJ2-2, with D possibly being TRBD1 or TRBD2 (5 bases each). The CDR3 is 16 amino acids. Germline loops: CDR1 MNHNY, CDR2 SVGAGI (reference sequence). Between the trimmed V and J ends, which lost 4 bases and 4 bases, there was a span of 16 bases. This CDR3 reads CASSFPQGVGTGELFF. The CDR3 nucleotides read TGTGCCAGCAGTTTCCCCCAGGGAGTTGGCACCGGGGAGCTGTTTTTT.

This clonotype has a handful of counts. This chain connects TRBV12-2 to TRBJ2-7; the D call of TRBD1 is as the table states it, not checked on the DNA. TRBV12-2 is an annotated pseudogene. The CDR3 runs 14 residues. Here the CDR3 reads CASRLARGVYEQYF. The CDR3 DNA sequence: TGTGCAAGTCGCTTAGCGAGAGGGGTCTACGAGCAGTACTTC.

This clonotype was counted at least ten times. The V call is TRBV6-6, the J call TRBJ1-1; D might be TRBD1 (5 bases). Germline V CDR1 and CDR2: MNHNY, SVGAGI (reference sequence). CDR3 length: 13 residues. With 6 bases removed from V and 6 bases from J, the gap between germline ends came to 14 bases. For the CDR3, the DNA is TGTGCCAGCAGCTCAGGGTTTGGGGCTGAAGCTTTCTTT. Its translation is CASSSGFGAEAFF.